A selection of T cell receptor beta chains follows, all from one sample in a study of blood T cell repertoires in COVID-19. Measured with immunoSEQ multiplex PCR; TCRdb has only the in-frame clones, and not every one. The repertoire holds 85,000 or so clones, 90% to 95% seen once, with approximately 4.2% in the top ten. Specimen: peripheral blood. The receptors originated from a human donor with active COVID-19. The donor label of this sample is uncertain. The CDR3 runs from the conserved cysteine through the conserved F or W. A D gene is named only where the DNA matches it firmly. Where a row states a size, it is once, few, many or the class of an expanded clone; other rows omit it.

J gene: TRBJ1-3; D gene: -; clone size: few; V gene: TRBV2; CDR3 protein: CASGWTGNSGNTIYF; CDR3 DNA: TGTGCCAGCGGTTGGACGGGAAACTCTGGAAACACCATATATTTT
J gene: TRBJ2-4; D gene: TRBD1; clone size: -; V gene: TRBV5-6; CDR3 protein: CASSSPGGWDIQYF; CDR3 DNA: TGTGCCAGCAGCAGTCCAGGGGGCTGGGACATTCAGTACTTC
J gene: TRBJ2-5; D gene: TRBD2; clone size: -; V gene: TRBV29-1; CDR3 protein: CSVRGTSGTLMETQYF; CDR3 DNA: TGCAGCGTCCGAGGGACTAGCGGGACCTTAATGGAGACCCAGTACTTC
J gene: TRBJ2-5; D gene: TRBD1; clone size: -; V gene: TRBV19; CDR3 protein: CASSPGTGRETQYF; CDR3 DNA: TGTGCCAGTAGTCCTGGGACAGGGAGAGAGACCCAGTACTTC
J gene: TRBJ2-7; D gene: -; clone size: -; V gene: TRBV19; CDR3 protein: CASSSRPSTSVSYEQYF; CDR3 DNA: TGTGCCAGTAGTTCCCGACCCTCGACTAGTGTAAGCTACGAGCAGTACTTC
J gene: TRBJ2-5; D gene: TRBD1; clone size: once; V gene: TRBV27; CDR3 protein: CASSFGTGKETQYF; CDR3 DNA: TGTGCCAGCAGTTTCGGGACAGGGAAAGAGACCCAGTACTTC
J gene: TRBJ2-3; D gene: TRBD2; clone size: -; V gene: TRBV4-3; CDR3 protein: CASSQAGLAGYTDTQYF; CDR3 DNA: TGCGCCAGCAGCCAAGCGGGGCTAGCGGGGTACACAGATACGCAGTATTTT
J gene: TRBJ1-2; D gene: -; clone size: -; V gene: TRBV21-1; CDR3 protein: CASSKGGTGPSGIYGYTF; CDR3 DNA: TGTGCCAGCAGCAAAGGGGGGACAGGGCCCTCGGGGATCTATGGCTACACCTTC
J gene: TRBJ2-7; D gene: -; clone size: -; V gene: TRBV6-2/TRBV6-3; CDR3 protein: CASSYPPLASFEERNEQYF; CDR3 DNA: TGTGCCAGCAGTTACCCTCCCCTGGCTAGCTTCGAGGAAAGAAACGAGCAGTACTTC
J gene: TRBJ1-2; D gene: -; clone size: -; V gene: TRBV3-1/TRBV3-2; CDR3 protein: CASSPDRSYGYTF; CDR3 DNA: TGTGCCAGCAGCCCAGACAGGTCCTATGGCTACACCTTC
J gene: TRBJ2-1; D gene: TRBD1; clone size: -; V gene: TRBV27; CDR3 protein: CASSSQGEYNEQFF; CDR3 DNA: TGTGCCAGCAGTTCTCAGGGGGAGTACAATGAGCAGTTCTTC
J gene: TRBJ1-6; D gene: -; clone size: -; V gene: TRBV3-1/TRBV3-2; CDR3 protein: CASSQGDRIYSPLHF; CDR3 DNA: TGTGCCAGCAGCCAAGGAGACAGGATTTATTCACCCCTCCACTTT
J gene: TRBJ2-7; D gene: TRBD1; clone size: -; V gene: TRBV19; CDR3 protein: CASSIARSLTGGNVYEQYF; CDR3 DNA: TGTGCCAGTAGTATAGCCCGCAGTTTGACAGGGGGGAATGTCTACGAGCAGTACTTC
J gene: TRBJ2-2; D gene: -; clone size: -; V gene: TRBV5-5; CDR3 protein: CASSSRFTGPNTGELFF; CDR3 DNA: TGTGCCAGCAGCTCTCGTTTTACAGGCCCGAACACCGGGGAGCTGTTTTTT
J gene: TRBJ2-7; D gene: -; clone size: -; V gene: TRBV29-1; CDR3 protein: CSVEQGYEQYF; CDR3 DNA: TGCAGCGTTGAACAGGGCTACGAGCAGTACTTC
J gene: TRBJ2-6; D gene: -; clone size: -; V gene: TRBV12-5; CDR3 protein: CASGLVGGSGANVLTF; CDR3 DNA: TGTGCTAGTGGTTTGGTGGGAGGCTCTGGGGCCAACGTCCTGACTTTC
J gene: TRBJ1-2; D gene: TRBD1; clone size: -; V gene: TRBV19; CDR3 protein: CASSSPDRGHKGGYTF; CDR3 DNA: TGTGCCAGTAGTTCCCCGGACAGGGGGCATAAAGGAGGCTACACCTTC
J gene: TRBJ1-2; D gene: -; clone size: -; V gene: TRBV20-1; CDR3 protein: CSASPGLSIGYTF; CDR3 DNA: TGCAGTGCTAGTCCAGGACTCTCAATCGGCTACACCTTC
J gene: TRBJ2-7; D gene: TRBD1; clone size: -; V gene: TRBV5-1; CDR3 protein: CASSLGPGQGAYEQYF; CDR3 DNA: TGCGCCAGCAGCTTGGGTCCGGGACAGGGGGCCTACGAGCAGTACTTC
J gene: TRBJ1-1; D gene: -; clone size: -; V gene: TRBV5-1; CDR3 protein: CASSFSGGTEAFF; CDR3 DNA: TGCGCCAGCAGCTTTTCGGGGGGGACTGAAGCTTTCTTT
J gene: TRBJ1-2; D gene: TRBD1; clone size: once; V gene: TRBV4-1; CDR3 protein: CASSQETGVRGYTF; CDR3 DNA: TGCGCCAGCAGCCAAGAGACAGGGGTGAGGGGCTACACCTTC
J gene: TRBJ2-7; D gene: -; clone size: -; V gene: TRBV6-5; CDR3 protein: CASSLVGEEQYF; CDR3 DNA: TGTGCCAGCAGCCTCGTAGGGGAAGAGCAGTACTTC
J gene: TRBJ2-1; D gene: TRBD1; clone size: -; V gene: TRBV5-6; CDR3 protein: CASSGGTGGWGYNEQFF; CDR3 DNA: TGTGCCAGCAGCGGCGGGACAGGGGGCTGGGGATACAATGAGCAGTTCTTC
J gene: TRBJ2-1; D gene: TRBD1; clone size: -; V gene: TRBV6-1; CDR3 protein: CASSAGTGGFGYNEQFF; CDR3 DNA: TGTGCCAGCAGTGCCGGGACAGGGGGTTTTGGGTACAATGAGCAGTTCTTC
J gene: TRBJ2-1; D gene: -; clone size: -; V gene: TRBV7-2; CDR3 protein: CASSLLMGGEAEQFF; CDR3 DNA: TGTGCCAGCAGCCTTCTAATGGGCGGGGAGGCTGAGCAGTTCTTC
J gene: TRBJ2-7; D gene: -; clone size: -; V gene: TRBV5-6; CDR3 protein: CASSLERRRSLDEQYF; CDR3 DNA: TGTGCCAGCTCCCTTGAACGGCGGAGAAGTCTTGACGAGCAGTACTTC
J gene: TRBJ1-5; D gene: -; clone size: -; V gene: TRBV4-1; CDR3 protein: CASSREGTSNQPQHF; CDR3 DNA: TGCGCCAGCAGCCGTGAGGGAACTAGCAATCAGCCCCAGCATTTT
J gene: TRBJ1-1; D gene: -; clone size: -; V gene: TRBV29-1; CDR3 protein: CSTGDMGNTEAFF; CDR3 DNA: TGCAGCACCGGGGACATGGGAAACACTGAAGCTTTCTTT
J gene: TRBJ2-6; D gene: -; clone size: once; V gene: TRBV3-1/TRBV3-2; CDR3 protein: CASSPKDRWLAGANVLTF; CDR3 DNA: TGTGCCAGCAGCCCGAAAGACAGGTGGCTAGCTGGGGCCAACGTCCTGACTTTC
J gene: TRBJ2-5; D gene: TRBD2; clone size: -; V gene: TRBV6-1; CDR3 protein: CASSESRTSVETQYF; CDR3 DNA: TGTGCCAGCAGTGAATCCCGGACTAGTGTCGAGACCCAGTACTTC
J gene: TRBJ1-2; D gene: TRBD1; clone size: -; V gene: TRBV7-6; CDR3 protein: CASSLTRQGLGYTF; CDR3 DNA: TGTGCCAGCAGCTTAACCCGACAGGGACTTGGCTACACCTTC
J gene: TRBJ1-2; D gene: TRBD1; clone size: -; V gene: TRBV11-3; CDR3 protein: CASSPKSGGTYGYTF; CDR3 DNA: TGTGCCAGCAGCCCCAAATCAGGGGGCACCTATGGCTACACCTTC
J gene: TRBJ2-3; D gene: TRBD2; clone size: -; V gene: TRBV5-1; CDR3 protein: CASSLGSGGSADTQYF; CDR3 DNA: TGCGCCAGCAGCTTGGGGAGCGGGGGGTCGGCAGATACGCAGTATTTT
J gene: TRBJ1-2; D gene: -; clone size: few; V gene: TRBV5-6; CDR3 protein: CASSPIRTENYGYTF; CDR3 DNA: TGTGCCAGCAGCCCAATCCGGACAGAAAACTATGGCTACACCTTC
J gene: TRBJ2-2; D gene: TRBD1; clone size: -; V gene: TRBV5-1; CDR3 protein: CASSLDRGVTGELFF; CDR3 DNA: TGCGCCAGCAGCTTGGACAGGGGTGTCACCGGGGAGCTGTTTTTT
J gene: TRBJ1-2; D gene: TRBD1; clone size: -; V gene: TRBV2; CDR3 protein: CASSGQDRVSNGYTF; CDR3 DNA: TGTGCCAGCAGTGGACAAGACAGGGTTAGCAATGGCTACACCTTC
J gene: TRBJ2-3; D gene: TRBD2; clone size: -; V gene: TRBV9; CDR3 protein: CASSVGGGGAGARSTDTQYF; CDR3 DNA: TGTGCCAGCAGCGTAGGAGGCGGGGGAGCGGGAGCTAGGAGCACAGATACGCAGTATTTT
J gene: TRBJ2-2; D gene: TRBD2; clone size: -; V gene: TRBV4-3; CDR3 protein: CASSLLLAANQNTGELFF; CDR3 DNA: TGCGCCAGCAGCCTCCTACTAGCGGCCAACCAAAACACCGGGGAGCTGTTTTTT
J gene: TRBJ1-1; D gene: TRBD1; clone size: -; V gene: TRBV19; CDR3 protein: CASSIDRGGAFF; CDR3 DNA: TGTGCCAGTAGTATAGATCGAGGGGGCGCTTTCTTT
J gene: TRBJ2-7; D gene: -; clone size: -; V gene: TRBV5-1; CDR3 protein: CASSLSGTTYEQYF; CDR3 DNA: TGCGCCAGCAGCTTATCGGGGACAACCTACGAGCAGTACTTC
J gene: TRBJ1-1; D gene: -; clone size: -; V gene: TRBV6-1; CDR3 protein: CASSEARGGFFGTEAFF; CDR3 DNA: TGTGCCAGCAGTGAAGCCCGGGGGGGATTTTTTGGCACTGAAGCTTTCTTT
J gene: TRBJ2-3; D gene: TRBD2; clone size: -; V gene: TRBV7-9; CDR3 protein: CASSPTSGADTQYF; CDR3 DNA: TGTGCCAGCAGCCCTACTAGCGGCGCAGATACGCAGTATTTT
J gene: TRBJ2-7; D gene: TRBD2; clone size: -; V gene: TRBV4-3; CDR3 protein: CASSQEGLAGSYEQYF; CDR3 DNA: TGCGCCAGCAGCCAAGAGGGACTAGCGGGGAGCTACGAGCAGTACTTC
J gene: TRBJ2-7; D gene: -; clone size: -; V gene: TRBV6-5; CDR3 protein: CASTSDYYEQYF; CDR3 DNA: TGTGCCAGCACCTCAGACTACTACGAGCAGTACTTC
J gene: TRBJ2-1; D gene: TRBD1; clone size: -; V gene: TRBV18; CDR3 protein: CASSSGQGNEQFF; CDR3 DNA: TGTGCCAGCTCATCGGGACAGGGGAATGAGCAGTTCTTC
J gene: TRBJ1-2; D gene: TRBD1; clone size: -; V gene: TRBV7-9; CDR3 protein: CASSPGQGVWRYTF; CDR3 DNA: TGTGCCAGCAGCCCCGGACAGGGAGTATGGCGCTACACCTTC
J gene: TRBJ1-4; D gene: -; clone size: -; V gene: TRBV11-2; CDR3 protein: CASSRSRQGYEKLFF; CDR3 DNA: TGTGCCAGCAGCCGTTCGCGGCAGGGGTATGAAAAACTGTTTTTT
J gene: TRBJ2-2; D gene: TRBD2; clone size: once; V gene: TRBV4-2; CDR3 protein: CASSQQTGGATGELFF; CDR3 DNA: TGTGCCAGCAGCCAACAGACGGGGGGGGCCACCGGGGAGCTGTTTTTT
J gene: TRBJ2-7; D gene: TRBD2; clone size: -; V gene: TRBV29-1; CDR3 protein: CSVGLVVYEQYF; CDR3 DNA: TGCAGCGTGGGACTAGTAGTCTACGAGCAGTACTTC
J gene: TRBJ2-1; D gene: TRBD2; clone size: -; V gene: TRBV2; CDR3 protein: CASSPRGGETYNEQFF; CDR3 DNA: TGTGCCAGCAGTCCCCGCGGGGGGGAAACCTACAATGAGCAGTTCTTC
J gene: TRBJ1-4; D gene: TRBD1; clone size: -; V gene: TRBV5-1; CDR3 protein: CASSSGTGAGNEKLFF; CDR3 DNA: TGCGCCAGCAGCTCCGGGACAGGGGCCGGAAATGAAAAACTGTTTTTT
J gene: TRBJ2-7; D gene: TRBD2; clone size: -; V gene: TRBV6-2/TRBV6-3; CDR3 protein: CASSYSASGLEQYF; CDR3 DNA: TGTGCCAGCAGTTACTCGGCTAGCGGACTGGAGCAGTACTTC
J gene: TRBJ2-5; D gene: TRBD1; clone size: -; V gene: TRBV2; CDR3 protein: CASRGQRQETQYF; CDR3 DNA: TGTGCCAGCAGGGGACAGAGACAAGAGACCCAGTACTTC
J gene: TRBJ2-6; D gene: -; clone size: -; V gene: TRBV25-1; CDR3 protein: CASSGGVLSGANVLTF; CDR3 DNA: TGTGCCAGCAGTGGGGGGGTCCTCTCTGGGGCCAACGTCCTGACTTTC
J gene: TRBJ2-3; D gene: -; clone size: -; V gene: TRBV1; CDR3 protein: CTSSQDPYLAASTDTQYF; CDR3 DNA: TGCACCAGCAGCCAAGACCCCTACCTAGCGGCGAGCACAGATACGCAGTATTTT
J gene: TRBJ2-2; D gene: -; clone size: once; V gene: TRBV29-1; CDR3 protein: CSVVSGFPNTGELFF; CDR3 DNA: TGCAGCGTTGTGTCAGGCTTCCCGAACACCGGGGAGCTGTTTTTT
J gene: TRBJ2-7; D gene: -; clone size: -; V gene: TRBV11-2; CDR3 protein: CASRQTGVVYEQYF; CDR3 DNA: TGTGCCAGCAGACAAACAGGAGTGGTTTACGAGCAGTACTTC
J gene: TRBJ2-7; D gene: TRBD2; clone size: -; V gene: TRBV4-1; CDR3 protein: CASSQETSGRYEQYF; CDR3 DNA: TGCGCCAGCAGCCAAGAAACTAGCGGGAGGTACGAGCAGTACTTC
J gene: TRBJ1-2; D gene: TRBD1; clone size: -; V gene: TRBV7-2; CDR3 protein: CASSLPTGSVSGGGYTF; CDR3 DNA: TGTGCCAGCAGCTTACCGACAGGGAGTGTATCCGGTGGGGGCTACACCTTC
J gene: TRBJ2-7; D gene: -; clone size: once; V gene: TRBV27; CDR3 protein: CASSLKGDGYEQYF; CDR3 DNA: TGTGCCAGCAGTTTAAAGGGGGATGGCTACGAGCAGTACTTC